These 2 T cell receptor beta chains originate from one sample sequenced in a study of cytomegalovirus exposure and HLA in healthy donors (TCRdb year 2017). Libraries came from the immunoSEQ multiplex PCR assay. For the multiplex PCR, a mixture combining 60 forward primers for TCR Vbeta segments and 13 reverse primers for TCR Jbeta segments was used. TCRdb's version of the immuneACCESS table is confined to in-frame rearrangements and falls short of the full clone set. An unresolved V gene accounts for under half of the shortfall where checked; the remainder is of unknown origin. Here the sample has 150,000 to 200,000 clones; 80% occur a single time. The biggest ten clones account for approximately 9.8% of the sample. The material sequenced was PBMCs. The receptors derive from a man younger than 30 in good health and CMV-seropositive.

In nucleotides, the CDR3 is TGTGCCAGCAGCTGGTCCCGGGACAGGGAGCAGTACTTC. It codes for CASSWSRDREQYF. The rearrangement joins TRBV7-2 to TRBJ2-7; 8 nucleotides match TRBD1. With 4 bases clipped from V and 7 bases from J, the junction kept 6 bases outside the gene matches. The CDR3 is made up of 13 amino acids. Looked up from germline, CDR1 is SGHTA and CDR2 is FQGNSA.

This clone was detected only a few times. The V call is TRBV7-9, the J call TRBJ1-4; the D is unclear. The germline gives CDR1 SEHNR, CDR2 FQNEAQ (reference sequence). Trimming pared 4 bases from V and 8 bases from J, leaving 11 bases between. The CDR3 spans 13 residues. In DNA, the CDR3 is TGTGCCAGCAGCTCCAAGAATACAGAAAAACTGTTTTTT. This encodes CASSSKNTEKLFF.